This TCR beta chain derives from a study of T cell changes during pregnancy in multiple sclerosis. CDR1 is LNHDA, CDR2 SQIVND, per germline (reference sequence). V dropped 5 bases and J dropped 4 bases, with 9 bases sitting between them. The CDR3 is 13 residues long. TCRdb's copy holds only in-frame clones and misses some; the assay was immunoSEQ multiplex PCR. The table has around 30,000 clones, 90% seen once. The J gene is TRBJ2-1, the V gene TRBV19, with a possible D match to TRBD1 (5 bases). The input for sequencing was CD4+ T cells from peripheral blood mononuclear cells, taken in the third trimester of pregnancy. This TCR derives from a female donor in good health, enrolled as a control in a pregnancy study. The CDR3 DNA reads TGTGCCAGTAGTCATCGACAGTACAATGAGCAGTTCTTC. It codes for CASSHRQYNEQFF.